This T cell receptor (beta chain) was retrieved from a study of T cell responses to AZD1222 COVID-19 vaccine. Study-wide results and limits: Mostly white British, mostly female donors; authors suggested clonal diversity may be underestimated. Repertoires were obtained only post-peak T cell response. Recipients of AZD1222 seropositive at baseline numbered only 6 or 7. With two AZD1222 doses given, Spike-specific TCR breadth and depth both rose.

Note on this clone: Its antigen is unknown.

Germline CDR1 MDHEN, CDR2 SYDVKM. There are 15 residues in the CDR3. The V gene lost 2 bases and the J gene lost 6 bases, with 14 bases spanning the gap. Only in-frame clones appear in the TCRdb table, and some are missing; sequencing was by immunoSEQ multiplex PCR. The repertoire holds about 100,000 clones, with 70% to 90% as singletons. This sequence joins TRBV28 and TRBJ1-5; D is possibly TRBD1 (5 bases). The sample here was peripheral blood, taken on day 0 of AZD1222 vaccination. The sequence was collected from an adult in good health. The CDR3: CASSLEGRVVQPQHF. The CDR3 DNA reads TGTGCCAGCAGTTTAGAGGGCAGGGTAGTTCAGCCCCAGCATTTT.